The clone carrying this T cell receptor beta chain was counted many times. The target antigen is unknown. The sample originates from a study of neurological immune-mediated disorders. Points from the study as a whole: It was HTLV-1-associated myelopathy that showed the most TCR clonal expansion, while multiple sclerosis showed the least, falling below healthy controls. No expanded-clone CDR3 amino acid sequence recurred across subjects, suggesting private TCR-beta repertoires.

Synthesis of cDNA was accomplished via 5'RACE employing 10-nucleotide random UMIs. TCRdb redid the calling of the 5' RACE reads with MiXCR, one entry per CDR3 protein. The profile shows 50,000 or so distinct CDR3 sequences, roughly 15% of them singletons. The CDR3 consists of 14 residues. Germline CDR1 is SGHTA and CDR2 is FQGNSA. Trimming pared 1 base from V and 6 bases from J, leaving 11 bases between. The sequence was collected from a man aged 60 to 75 in good health. The sequencing input was PBMCs. The chain couples TRBV7-2 to TRBJ2-3; D might be TRBD1 or TRBD2, each matching 6 bases. DNA for the CDR3: TGTGCCAGCAGCTTAGGGGGGGCAGGCGATACGCAGTATTTT. Translation gives CASSLGGAGDTQYF.